These 8 T cell receptor beta chains originate from one sample sequenced in a study of regulatory T cells in long-lasting Graves disease. Libraries of TCR beta came from iRepertoire HTBI primers plus Arm-PCR of CDR3 regions. Each CDR3 protein is one row after TCRdb ran MiXCR on the multiplex PCR reads. The sample includes 500,000 to 800,000 distinct CDR3 sequences, 25% to 35% of them seen just once. Described time point: persistent/refractory GD, antithyroid drugs over 5 years with positive TRAb. The TCR library was prepared using RNA isolated from PBMCs. Material: peripheral blood mononuclear cells (PBMCs), obtained when the disease was refractory, from a patient treated with antithyroid drugs. These receptor sequences come from a female donor with Graves disease.

This clonotype was recorded many times. V gene TRBV6-1 combines with J gene TRBJ1-1; 8 bases map to TRBD1. V was pared by 5 bases and J by 5 bases, with 16 bases of the junction left unmatched. Germline V gives CDR1 MNHNS, CDR2 SASEGT. This CDR3 is built from 17 residues. CDR3 DNA: TGTGCCAGCAGTAGAGCTCCCTCGACAGGGGTAGGGACTGAAGCTTTCTTT. Encoded protein: CASSRAPSTGVGTEAFF.

The chain has TRBV12-3 or TRBV12-4 and TRBJ1-5; D may be TRBD1 (5 bases). The V gene lost 1 base and the J gene lost 4 bases, with 14 bases spanning the gap. This CDR3 has 16 amino acids. The CDR3 DNA sequence: TGTGCCAGCAGTTTAGAACCGATGGGGGGAAATCAGCCCCAGCATTTT. Protein sequence: CASSLEPMGGNQPQHF.

There are a few counts of this clonotype. The CDR3 is CSASKGAGTGELFF. As DNA, the CDR3 is TGCAGTGCTAGCAAGGGGGCGGGCACCGGGGAGCTGTTTTTT. The rearrangement uses TRBV20-1 and TRBJ2-2, with TRBD1 identical over 7 bases. The germline gives CDR1 DFQATT, CDR2 SNEGSKA (reference sequence). This CDR3 region has 14 residues. The trim removed 3 bases at V and 4 bases at J, leaving 5 bases unmatched.

This clonotype was seen at least ten times. The V call is TRBV12-3 or TRBV12-4, the J call TRBJ2-7, with TRBD2 matching 9 bases. This CDR3 spans 16 amino acids. With 0 bases clipped from V and 1 base from J, the junction kept 4 bases outside the gene matches. CDR3 residues: CASSLAIAGASYEQYF. CDR3 sequence (DNA): TGTGCCAGCAGTTTAGCCATAGCGGGAGCGTCCTACGAGCAGTACTTC.

This clonotype occurred many times. The gene calls are TRBV12-5 and TRBJ2-7, with TRBD1 matching over 11 bases. The germline V gene has CDR1 LGHNT and CDR2 FRNRAP. The length of the CDR3 is 15 residues. V lost 6 bases and J lost 3; bases outside the gene matches: 7. The CDR3: CASGSGTGGIYEQYF. CDR3 in DNA: TGTGCTAGTGGCTCCGGGACAGGGGGGATCTACGAGCAGTACTTC.

V gene TRBV30 combines with J gene TRBJ1-2, with unresolved D. The CDR3 contains 12 residues. The V end lost 2 bases, the J end lost 3 bases, and 7 bases lay between the germline ends. Per germline, CDR1 GTSNPN and CDR2 SVGIG (reference sequence). The CDR3 DNA follows: TGTGCCTGGAGTTACGGTGACTATGGCTACACCTTC. Translating gives CAWSYGDYGYTF.

This clonotype was detected ten times or more. This chain links TRBV5-1 with TRBJ2-7, with 9 positions matching TRBD2. V shed 3 bases, J shed 2 bases, and the junction held 3 bases outside the gene matches. The CDR3 has 14 amino acids. Germline CDR1 and CDR2: SGHRS and YFSETQ. CDR3 amino acids: CASSSGLAPYEQYF. The CDR3 DNA follows: TGCGCCAGCAGCTCGGGACTAGCCCCCTACGAGCAGTACTTC. Looking up the rest from reference TRBV5-1 and TRBJ2-7 gives the full variable domain: KAGVTQTPRYLIKTRGQQVTLSCSPISGHRSVSWYQQTPGQGLQFLFEYFSETQRNKGNFPGRFSGRQFSNSRSEMNVSTLELGDSALYLCASSSGLAPYEQYFGPGTRLTVT.

This clonotype was seen repeatedly, ten times or more. This sequence joins TRBV9 and TRBJ2-2, with 7 bases that match TRBD2. V was clipped by 0 bases and J by 5 bases; unmatched bases: 1. Germline CDR1 reads SGDLS; CDR2 reads YYNGEE. The CDR3 consists of 14 residues. The CDR3 sequence: CASSVDGRTGELFF. The CDR3 DNA reads TGTGCCAGCAGCGTAGACGGGAGGACCGGGGAGCTGTTTTTT. Variable domain in full (rest from reference TRBV9 and TRBJ2-2): DSGVTQTPKHLITATGQRVTLRCSPRSGDLSVYWYQQSLDQGLQFLIQYYNGEERAKGNILERFSAQQFPDLHSELNLSSLELGDSALYFCASSVDGRTGELFFGEGSRLTVL.